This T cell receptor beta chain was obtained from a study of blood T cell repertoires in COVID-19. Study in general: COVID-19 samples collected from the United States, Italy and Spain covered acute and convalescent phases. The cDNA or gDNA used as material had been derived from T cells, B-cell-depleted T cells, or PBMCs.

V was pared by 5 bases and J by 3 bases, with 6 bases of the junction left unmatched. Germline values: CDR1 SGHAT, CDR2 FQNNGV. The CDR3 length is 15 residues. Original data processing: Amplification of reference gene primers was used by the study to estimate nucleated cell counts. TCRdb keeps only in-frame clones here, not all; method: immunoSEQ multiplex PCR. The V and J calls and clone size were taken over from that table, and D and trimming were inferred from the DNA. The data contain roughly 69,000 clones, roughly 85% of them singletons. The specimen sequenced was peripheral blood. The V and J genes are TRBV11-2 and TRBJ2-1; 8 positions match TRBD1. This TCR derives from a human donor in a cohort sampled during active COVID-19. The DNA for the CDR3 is TGTGCCAGCAGCGTAGGGACAGGTCGCTACAATGAGCAGTTCTTC. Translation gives CASSVGTGRYNEQFF.